The sequence of this T cell receptor beta chain was determined in a study of cytomegalovirus exposure and HLA in healthy donors (dated by TCRdb to about 2017). About the full investigation: An earlier analysis of roughly 610 of the donors reported approximately 260 Gb of sequence data and 95 million to 130 million unique TCR beta sequences obtained from some 170 million T cells. About 300 gigabases of sequencing data and approximately 85 million unique TCR sequences were included in an early release covering around 650 HLA-typed donors. Of the roughly 400 genotyped donors, around 81% fell in the genetic ancestry cluster associated with self-reported Caucasian donors. The study aimed to test whether cataloging public T cell receptors could reveal signatures of past pathogen exposure. The study used immunosequencing to profile the T cell repertoires of approximately 650 subjects and linked those repertoires to cytomegalovirus serostatus. Along with the roughly 700-subject first cohort, a separate validation cohort of 120 different subjects was used. High-throughput TCR immunosequencing, statistical association of individual TCRs with disease status, and machine learning were combined to predict cytomegalovirus infection status. A later analysis re-analyzed previously published TCR beta repertoires from roughly 690 donors and added high-resolution HLA genotyping to study TCR occurrence patterns. In the later analysis, no new phenotypic data were used to find candidate immune exposures; instead, reliance was placed on TCR beta sequences and their occurrence across donors. An earlier analysis of 587 of the donors used high-throughput TCR beta sequencing to judge whether each TCR beta V gene segment behaved as functional or pseudogenic. Donor age, sex, ethnicity and CMV serostatus were compiled alongside the repertoire data. Genome-wide SNP genotypes for about three fifths of the 666 donors were used in a later genetic analysis, which treated that subset as a discovery cohort. All discovery cohort repertoires had been generated on a single sequencing platform. Class I and class II HLA loci were covered by the typing at four-digit resolution. The number of typed donors differed by locus: about 620-630 for A, B, C, DRB1 and DQB1; some 500 for DQA1; 606 for DPA1; and 400 to 480 for DPB1. A few DR-DQ haplotypes were handled as single units for association and clustering because linkage in the cohort was strong. On average, roughly 250,000 unique TCR beta nucleotide sequences were sequenced per donor among a few hundred genotyped donors of the cohort, with approximately 18% of those sequences being non-productive.

There are 13 amino acids in the CDR3, from cysteine to phenylalanine inclusive. The only DNA kept is the CDR3, 39 bases in frame from the first base. CDR1 and CDR2 (SNHLY, FYNNEI) derive from the germline V gene. V is reduced by 6 bases and J by 0 bases, leaving a spacing of 9 bases between them. In regard to this clone: The specificity of this receptor is unknown. Nothing much larger sits one base from this clone, and base qualities are not available.

Overall study results and their limits: This cohort had only TCR beta chains sequenced, and the lack of alpha or paired-chain data limited which features could be detected. The study listed 150 to 200 TCR beta chains as associated with cytomegalovirus. The authors suggested that the approach could potentially be generalized to other disease states and immunological phenotypes. In a later analysis, HLA-associated TCR beta chains were found to be more clonally expanded and to have lower generation probabilities than equally common non-associated chains. The presence/absence analyses assumed that sequencing depth was roughly uniform across donors, and that assumption may not be true. A later analysis found that most CMV-associated TCR beta chains appeared HLA-restricted, with HLA associations seemingly driven largely by CMV exposure. HLA typing was unavailable for some donors at each locus, so association tests used only the typed subset. In a later genetic analysis, a missense DCLRE1C variant was associated with V-gene and J-gene trimming of TCR beta chains, and the association was replicated in an independent cohort. In a later analysis, several top co-occurrence clusters were reported to appear linked to parvovirus B19, influenza, CMV and Epstein-Barr virus. Strong co-occurrence of HLA alleles, especially DR and DQ, made assigning TCR associations to individual alleles difficult. Linkage disequilibrium might explain the correlated functional status among segregating V segments, but an unknown experimental factor could not be excluded. In a later genetic analysis, fewer N-insertions in productive TCRs were reported among donors in an Asian-associated ancestry cluster than the approximately 710-donor mean. Because counts were too low, roughly 17 rarely observed V segments, including chromosome 9 orphons, were left out of the earlier analysis of a few hundred of the donors. In vitro tests confirmed that three of the cytomegalovirus-associated TCR beta chains recognize cytomegalovirus antigens. The only immune exposure information available for the cohort was CMV serostatus. A further reported finding was that TCR beta sequences accurately predicted the HLA-A and HLA-B alleles for most subjects in the first cohort. The sequencing pipeline was judged likely to have produced a cluster of highly shared sequence variants as a technical artifact. A later analysis found that TCR association rates varied across HLA loci, with DRB1 alleles showing the most associated TCRs and HLA-C alleles the fewest. Across donors, most TCR sequences were observed very rarely, whereas some public TCRs were present in many individuals. A later analysis associated 16,951 TCR beta sequences with specific HLA alleles at a false discovery rate of 0.05. An earlier analysis of 587 of the donors showed that most TCR beta V segments appeared in productive rearrangements either about 87% or about 30% of the time, which broadly matched IMGT annotations. Cytomegalovirus status was reported to be diagnosed by the classifier with high specificity and sensitivity in both the original and validation cohorts. Some IMGT-functional V segments, including TRBV6-2 and TRBV6-3, could not be distinguished by the 87-base-pair reads and were therefore excluded.

Preparation of the library involved the immunoSEQ multiplex PCR assay. The multiplex PCR relied on a mix of 60 forward primers for TCR Vbeta segments and 13 reverse primers for TCR Jbeta segments. Amplification of the CDR3 region of rearranged TCR beta genes was performed with a multiplex PCR assay on genomic DNA. Amplified TCR beta libraries were sequenced as 87-base-pair reads on the Illumina HiSeq System. The authors' analysis ran thus. A later analysis tallied tens of millions of unique TCR beta chains across the 550 to 850 repertoires, and approximately 12 million of those chains were shared by two or more donors. Raw reads were error-corrected and collapsed into unique sequences by a nearest-neighbor algorithm in which closely related sequences were merged to remove PCR and sequencing errors. V, D and J gene segments were assigned by aligning CDR3 sequences to IMGT reference sequences. For a sequence to be retained, a match of at least six nucleotides to both a V gene segment and a J gene segment was required. Rearrangements were classified as productive when the CDR3 lacked stop codons and remained in frame with V and J, and all other rearrangements were classified as non-productive. CDR3 was defined by IMGT convention, running from the second conserved V-encoded cysteine to the conserved J-encoded phenylalanine. The earlier analysis of about 610 of the donors excluded any sequence lacking an unambiguous match to a single V gene segment. An earlier analysis of approximately 590 of the donors called V segments functional above 56.7% productive rearrangements and segregating when the between-donor standard deviation exceeded 5%. A statistical classification framework was built to diagnose cytomegalovirus status from the catalog of TCR beta chain sequences. A later analysis assigned V and J genes by comparing TCR nucleotide sequences with IMGT/GENE-DB human TR gene sequences. Using the TCRdist pipeline, a later analysis assigned CDR3 sequences along with most-parsimonious VDJ recombination scenarios. In a later analysis, every TCR beta chain was defined by the combination of its CDR3 amino acid sequence and its V-gene family, and reads without a unique V-gene family were dropped. To address suspected cross-contamination and a sequencing artifact, a later analysis removed a few hundred highly shared, low-generation-probability nucleotide sequences. In a later analysis, a clonal expansion index was calculated for each public chain from normalized within-repertoire ranks of inferred template counts. In a later analysis, generation probabilities were computed with a VDJ recombination model fitted to out-of-frame rearrangements, and the resulting probabilities were checked against IGoR. In a later analysis, TCR-TCR, TCR-HLA and TCR-CMV co-occurrence was scored with hypergeometric tests, and a repertoire-size bias correction was applied to TCR pairs. A later analysis estimated false discovery rates by permuting HLA or CMV assignments 20 times. In a later analysis, co-occurring TCRs were grouped using DBSCAN, with TCRdist sequence similarity added in when clustering inside HLA-allele-positive subsets. Repertoires with fewer than 30,000 or more than 120,000 public chains were left out of co-occurrence clustering, as were five repertoires with anomalous nucleotide sharing. In TCRdb, the immuneACCESS table is reduced to in-frame sequences with V and J assigned. These tables do not hold every clone; where another copy was compared, an unresolved V gene accounts for under half, and the others remain unexplained. The DNA gave D and trimming, while V, J and clone size come from that table. The sample table records about 160,000 clones; 82% of these occur just once. Around 9.1% of the sample comes from the top ten.

In total, just over 650 healthy bone marrow donors made up the cohort. At the time of sampling, every cohort member was nominally healthy, though immune exposures that went unrecorded were likely present. The donor tested CMV seropositive, placing the donor among the roughly 300 seropositive members of the cohort. Each donor provided a peripheral blood sample, and peripheral blood mononuclear cells were used for TCR beta sequencing. Genomic DNA extraction from the blood cell samples was performed with the Qiagen DNeasy Blood Extraction Kit. Here the chain combines TRBV2 and TRBJ2-7; the D segment could be TRBD2, given 6 matching bases. The sequence derives from a male donor in good health and CMV-seropositive. Specimen: PBMCs. The nucleotide sequence is given as TGTGCCAGCAGATCGACTAGCTCCTACGAGCAGTACTTC. Its protein reads: CASRSTSSYEQYF.